The 15 T cell receptor beta chains below all came from one sample that was sequenced in a study of blood T cell repertoires in COVID-19. The table came from immunoSEQ multiplex PCR; TCRdb's copy has only in-frame clones and leaves some out. The repertoire has 190,000 or so clones, about 87% of them found once; the top ten carry 2.7%. The sequencing input was peripheral blood. The receptor source for this set is a middle-aged man with active or convalescent COVID-19.

The J gene is TRBJ1-1, the V gene TRBV18; a possible D gene is TRBD1 (5 bases). Per the germline V gene, CDR1 is KGHSH and CDR2 is LQKENI. This CDR3 comprises 12 residues. V was pared by 3 bases and J by 11 bases, with 13 bases between. The CDR3 is CASSPSEGRAFF. The DNA of the CDR3 is TGTGCCAGCTCACCCTCCGAGGGGAGGGCTTTCTTT.

The CDR3 region is CASSSRSTYEQYF. CDR3 sequence (DNA): TGTGCCAGCAGCTCTAGGTCTACCTACGAGCAGTACTTC. This rearrangement joins TRBV7-9 to TRBJ2-7; no firm D call. Trimming stripped 4 bases from V and 2 bases from J, with 9 bases between. The CDR3 runs to 13 residues. Germline V gives CDR1 SEHNR, CDR2 FQNEAQ (reference sequence).

V usage is TRBV5-1 and J usage is TRBJ2-3; 8 bases are a match to TRBD1. The V and J ends lost 4 bases and 6 bases, in that order; junction bases with no gene match: 7. The germline V gene encodes CDR1 SGHRS and CDR2 YFSETQ. The CDR3 has 14 residues. Here the CDR3 reads CASSPGQGGDTQYF. The CDR3 DNA is TGCGCCAGCAGCCCTGGACAGGGTGGGGATACGCAGTATTTT.

This clone was recorded once. The chain carries TRBV28 and TRBJ2-7, with D possibly being TRBD1 (5 bases). Germline V gene sequence: CDR1 MDHEN, CDR2 SYDVKM. The CDR3 spans 12 residues. V dropped 8 bases and J dropped 3 bases, with 11 bases sitting between them. CDR3 bases: TGTGCCAGCCGTACGCAGGGCTACGAGCAGTACTTC. Its protein is CASRTQGYEQYF.

This chain uses TRBV5-5 with TRBJ1-2; D uncertain. V lost 3 bases, J lost 5 bases, and 5 bases lay in between. The germline CDR1 and CDR2 sequences are SGHKS and YYEKEE (reference sequence). The CDR3 spans 11 residues. The CDR3 bases are TGTGCCAGCAGCTGGAGGTATGGCTACACCTTC. The encoded protein is CASSWRYGYTF.

This chain connects TRBV21-1 to TRBJ2-7; the listed D gene, TRBD2, was not tested against the DNA. TRBV21-1 is given as a pseudogene. CDR3 size: 15 residues. CDR3 sequence (DNA): TGTGCCAGCAGCAAAGTCAAAGGCAGAGGAGACGAGCAGTACTTC. Its translation is CASSKVKGRGDEQYF.

V gene TRBV28 combines with J gene TRBJ1-2, with TRBD1 matching 8 bases. The CDR3 totals 13 residues. The germline CDR1 and CDR2 sequences are MDHEN and SYDVKM. The V segment lost 5 bases and the J segment 8 bases; nucleotides outside the gene matches: 7. The CDR3 spells CASSPTGEGGYTF. CDR3 coding DNA: TGTGCCAGCAGTCCGACAGGGGAAGGCGGCTACACCTTC.

The chain recombines TRBV5-6 with TRBJ1-2; 8 bases match TRBD1. V lost 4 bases and J lost 2; bases outside the gene matches: 13. The CDR3 loop spans 17 amino acids. Germline V gene data show CDR1 as SGHDT and CDR2 as YYEEEE. The CDR3 spells CASSPGPGGSVNYGYTF. CDR3 nucleotides: TGTGCCAGCAGCCCCGGGCCAGGGGGCTCTGTAAACTATGGCTACACCTTC.

CDR3 region: CASSPRGAGNTIYF. Written as DNA, the CDR3 is TGTGCCAGCAGTCCCAGGGGTGCTGGAAACACCATATATTTT. V usage is TRBV2 and J usage is TRBJ1-3; possible D gene TRBD1, 6 bases. The V and J ends lost 5 bases and 2 bases respectively, with 10 bases between them. The germline gives CDR1 SNHLY, CDR2 FYNNEI. The CDR3 extends over 14 amino acids. Based on the CDR3 plus reference TRBV2 and TRBJ1-3, the full variable domain is EPEVTQTPSHQVTQMGQEVILRCVPISNHLYFYWYRQILGQKVEFLVSFYNNEISEKSEIFDDQFSVERPDGSNFTLKIRSTKLEDSAMYFCASSPRGAGNTIYFGEGSWLTVV.

The chain has TRBV24-1 and TRBJ2-1; 15 bases are a match to TRBD2. Germline CDR1 is KGHDR and CDR2 is SFDVKD. V trimming: 3 bases; J trimming: 8 bases; junction bases outside the gene matches: 4. The CDR3 length is 16 residues. CDR3 amino acids: CATSDRGTSGGHEQFF. For the CDR3, the DNA is TGTGCCACCAGTGATCGAGGGACTAGCGGGGGGCATGAGCAGTTCTTC.

The rearrangement joins TRBV27 to TRBJ2-7; TRBD1 might be the D (5 bases). The germline CDR1 and CDR2 sequences are MNHEY and SMNVEV (reference sequence). V was clipped by 4 bases and J by 5 bases, with 18 bases between them. The CDR3 loop spans 15 amino acids. The CDR3 bases are TGTGCCAGCAGTTCTATGGGGCCCAGTTCGGACGAGCAGTACTTC. Its protein product is CASSSMGPSSDEQYF.

The V call is TRBV6-5, the J call TRBJ1-1; 7 nucleotides match TRBD1. Germline V CDR1 and CDR2: MNHEY, SVGAGI. The CDR3 sequence is 14 residues long. The junction had 10 bases not matched to a gene; V was cut back by 7 bases and J by 5 bases. The CDR3 here is CASTLTTGSTEAFF. In DNA form, the CDR3 reads TGTGCCAGCACCCTAACGACAGGGAGTACTGAAGCTTTCTTT.

The chain has TRBV7-3 and TRBJ1-6; D is uncertain. The CDR3 totals 15 residues. Trimming removed 3 bases at V and 0 bases at J, with 6 bases between. Germline V lookup: CDR1 SGHTA, CDR2 FQGTGA. This CDR3 is CASSLVGSYNSPLHF. For the CDR3, the DNA is TGTGCCAGCAGCTTGGTCGGCTCCTATAATTCACCCCTCCACTTT. Full variable domain (missing parts from reference TRBV7-3 and TRBJ1-6): GAGVSQTPSNKVTEKGKYVELRCDPISGHTALYWYRQSLGQGPEFLIYFQGTGAADDSGLPNDRFFAVRPEGSVSTLKIQRTERGDSAVYLCASSLVGSYNSPLHFGNGTRLTVT.

The chain couples TRBV18 to TRBJ1-5; D might be TRBD1 (5 bases). Germline CDR1 and CDR2: KGHSH and LQKENI. The CDR3 has 17 residues. V was clipped by 3 bases and J by 5 bases, with 20 bases between them. For the CDR3, the DNA is TGTGCCAGCTCACCGCATCTCCTGACCTCGGGGGATCAGCCCCAGCATTTT. Its protein product is CASSPHLLTSGDQPQHF.

The chain couples TRBV3-1 (or the pseudogene TRBV3-2) to TRBJ2-2, with D perhaps matching TRBD2 (5 bases). CDR1 and CDR2 (germline): LGHDT, YNNKEL (reference sequence). The CDR3 contains 15 residues. Trimming shortened V by 1 base and J by 5 bases, and 11 bases separated the two germline ends. Here the CDR3 DNA reads TGTGCCAGCAGCCAAGCCGCTAGCTTGACCGGGGAGCTGTTTTTT. It encodes CASSQAASLTGELFF.